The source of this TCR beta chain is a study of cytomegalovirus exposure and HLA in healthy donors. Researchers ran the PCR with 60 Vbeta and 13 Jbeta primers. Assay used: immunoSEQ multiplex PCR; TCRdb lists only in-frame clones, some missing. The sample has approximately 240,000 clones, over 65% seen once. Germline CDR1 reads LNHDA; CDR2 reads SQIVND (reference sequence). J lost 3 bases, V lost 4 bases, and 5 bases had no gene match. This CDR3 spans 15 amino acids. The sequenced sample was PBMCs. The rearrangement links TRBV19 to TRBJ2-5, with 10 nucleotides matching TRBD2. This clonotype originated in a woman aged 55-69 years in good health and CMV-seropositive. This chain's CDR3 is CASSTLAGGEETQYF. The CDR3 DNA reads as TGTGCCAGTAGTACATTAGCGGGGGGAGAAGAGACCCAGTACTTC.